This T cell receptor beta chain was sequenced during a study of T cells in Graves' hyperthyroidism and ophthalmopathy. Study in general: Peripheral blood samples were taken at initial diagnosis, prior to any treatment.

Amplified TCR beta CDR3 regions derived from RNA transcripts. Using the HTBI primer set, a first-round RT-PCR was run on the TCR CDR3. TCRdb called the multiplex PCR reads again in MiXCR, with one record for every CDR3 protein. The sample has around 520,000 distinct CDR3 sequences; about 15% are singletons. The CDR3 runs 14 residues. Germline-derived CDR1 and CDR2 are SQVTM and ANQGSEA. V was cut by 4 bases and J by 4 bases, with 17 bases left in between. The sequenced material came from blood. The genes are TRBV29-1 and TRBJ2-7, with D perhaps TRBD1 or TRBD2 (5 bases each). The TCR originated in a woman aged 35 to 49 with Graves' hyperthyroidism. DNA of the CDR3: TGCAGCGTTGTTTTCGGGACGAGCCCTTACGAGCAGTACTTC. Translated, it gives CSVVFGTSPYEQYF.